What follows are 24 T cell receptor beta chains derived from one specimen sequenced in a study of T cell changes during pregnancy in multiple sclerosis. TCRdb keeps only in-frame clones here, not all; method: immunoSEQ multiplex PCR. The table lists some 110,000 clones, around 92% of them singletons. The sample was peripheral blood, taken after pregnancy. These receptors were taken from a female donor with multiple sclerosis, enrolled in a pregnancy study.

This chain joins TRBV7-2 and TRBJ2-3; 9 bases are shared with TRBD1. This CDR3 is 15 amino acids long. The ends lost 2 bases at V and 4 bases at J; junction bases unmatched: 4. Germline CDR1 reads SGHTA; CDR2 reads FQGNSA. The CDR3 spells CASSLQQGAADTQYF. CDR3 sequence (DNA): TGTGCCAGCAGCTTACAACAGGGGGCCGCAGATACGCAGTATTTT.

CDR3 in DNA: TGTGCCACCCCCTCCCGGACAGAAAACACCGGGGAGCTGTTTTTT. It specifies CATPSRTENTGELFF. The genes are TRBV6-1 and TRBJ2-2; maybe TRBD1 (6 bases). The germline V and J ends were trimmed by 10 bases and 2 bases, with 17 bases remaining between them. Germline V gives CDR1 MNHNS, CDR2 SASEGT. The CDR3 loop spans 15 amino acids.

In this sample, this clone turned up once. V usage is TRBV7-2 and J usage is TRBJ2-7; D remains ambiguous. V was trimmed by 3 bases and J by 2 bases, leaving 8 bases between them. The CDR3 length is 13 residues. CDR1 SGHTA and CDR2 FQGNSA come from the germline V gene. CDR3 loop: CASSFYAAYEQYF. As DNA, the CDR3 is TGTGCCAGCAGCTTCTACGCCGCCTACGAGCAGTACTTC.

This clone was counted a single time. The chain employs TRBV6-1 and TRBJ2-7; D possibly corresponds to TRBD1 (6 bases). V was trimmed by 4 bases and J by 4 bases, leaving 14 bases between them. CDR1 MNHNS and CDR2 SASEGT come from the germline V gene. This CDR3 has 14 amino acids. The CDR3 reads CASSVEQGRYEQYF. The CDR3 DNA is TGTGCCAGCAGTGTCGAACAGGGCAGGTACGAGCAGTACTTC.

The CDR3 here is CASSEAIRDRGTDTQYF. The DNA for the CDR3 is TGTGCCAGCAGTGAAGCGATTCGGGACAGGGGGACAGATACGCAGTATTTT. The chain carries TRBV2 and TRBJ2-3; TRBD1 matches at 11 bases. This CDR3 has 17 amino acids. V shed 0 bases, J shed 3 bases, and the junction held 5 bases outside the gene matches. CDR1 is SNHLY, CDR2 FYNNEI, per germline.

CDR3 in amino acids: CASSAVQSGNTIYF. DNA for the CDR3: TGTGCCAGCAGTGCGGTCCAATCTGGAAACACCATATATTTT. The chain joins TRBV2 to TRBJ1-3, with D unclear. The CDR3 is 14 residues long. Germline V lookup: CDR1 SNHLY, CDR2 FYNNEI. V lost 4 bases and J 1 base, leaving 8 bases between the germline ends.

This clone was recorded once. V usage is TRBV6-1 and J usage is TRBJ2-2; D might be TRBD2 (6 bases). This CDR3 has 14 amino acids. CDR1 and CDR2 (germline): MNHNS, SASEGT. Trimming left V 5 bases short and J 3 bases short, with 10 bases between. The CDR3 loop reads CASSLLAYTGELFF. In DNA, the CDR3 is TGTGCCAGCAGTCTTCTAGCGTACACCGGGGAGCTGTTTTTT.

The chain joins TRBV2 to TRBJ2-1; maybe TRBD2 (6 bases). CDR1 and CDR2 from the germline V gene are SNHLY and FYNNEI. V dropped 1 base and J dropped 6 bases, with 16 bases sitting between them. The CDR3 covers 16 residues. The CDR3 loop is CASSEVWSGPPNEQFF. For the CDR3, the DNA is TGTGCCAGCAGTGAAGTGTGGAGCGGGCCGCCCAATGAGCAGTTCTTC.

The gene calls are TRBV18 and TRBJ2-3, with 7 bases fitting TRBD2. The CDR3 has 15 amino acids. From germline, CDR1 is KGHSH and CDR2 LQKENI. V shed 6 bases, J shed 3 bases, and the junction held 9 bases outside the gene matches. CDR3 residues: CASSQLSGGTDTQYF. The CDR3 bases are TGTGCCAGCTCCCAATTATCCGGGGGGACAGATACGCAGTATTTT.

The V gene is TRBV14, the J gene TRBJ2-3; no clear D. CDR3 size: 15 residues. Trimming removed 0 bases at V and 1 base at J, with 8 bases between. Germline V lookup: CDR1 SGHDN, CDR2 FVKESK. The CDR3 nucleotides are TGTGCCAGCAGCCAAGACACACACCGCACAGATACGCAGTATTTT. Encoded protein: CASSQDTHRTDTQYF.

The chain joins TRBV28 to TRBJ2-7, with 10 bases identical to TRBD2. CDR3 size: 17 residues. V was clipped by 5 bases and J by 2 bases; unmatched bases: 12. From germline, CDR1 is MDHEN and CDR2 SYDVKM. CDR3 sequence: CASSPPSTSGFTYEQYF. The CDR3 nucleotides read TGTGCCAGCAGTCCTCCATCGACTAGCGGGTTTACCTACGAGCAGTACTTC. The complete variable domain, with remaining parts taken from reference TRBV28 and TRBJ2-7, reads DVKVTQSSRYLVKRTGEKVFLECVQDMDHENMFWYRQDPGLGLRLIYFSYDVKMKEKGDIPEGYSVSREKKERFSLILESASTNQTSMYLCASSPPSTSGFTYEQYFGPGTRLTVT.

The chain has TRBV30 and TRBJ2-2; D is uncertain. Per germline, CDR1 GTSNPN and CDR2 SVGIG (reference sequence). The CDR3 covers 14 residues. Deletions cut 5 bases from V and 0 bases from J, with 10 bases between. CDR3 loop: CAWGPITNTGELFF. CDR3 bases: TGTGCCTGGGGCCCCATCACGAACACCGGGGAGCTGTTTTTT.

The CDR3 nucleotides are TGTGCCAGCAGCAAAGAAGGGGGTAGCTCCTACAATGAGCAGTTCTTC. It codes for CASSKEGGSSYNEQFF. The chain uses TRBV2 and TRBJ2-1, with D perhaps TRBD1 (6 bases). The CDR3 extends over 16 amino acids. Trimming cost V 6 bases and J 0 bases, with 15 bases left between them. The V gene's germline CDR1 is SNHLY and CDR2 FYNNEI.

V usage is TRBV7-9 and J usage is TRBJ2-2; 7 nucleotides match TRBD1. The CDR3 contains 16 residues. Trimming took 4 bases from V and 4 from J; bases not matched to a gene: 9. CDR1 is SEHNR and CDR2 is FQNEAQ in the germline V gene (reference sequence). The CDR3 nucleotides read TGTGCCAGCAGCTCGGACAGGCTACGAGTCACCGGGGAGCTGTTTTTT. Translated, it gives CASSSDRLRVTGELFF.

V usage is TRBV9 and J usage is TRBJ2-2, with TRBD2 matching over 10 bases. The germline V gene encodes CDR1 SGDLS and CDR2 YYNGEE. This CDR3 has 16 amino acids. V gave up 3 bases and J gave up 0 bases; unmatched junction bases: 2. The CDR3 DNA reads TGTGCCAGCAGCGCTAGCGGGGGAGCGAACACCGGGGAGCTGTTTTTT. Its protein is CASSASGGANTGELFF.

This chain links TRBV5-6 with TRBJ1-2, with TRBD1 as a possible D gene (6 bases). Trimming left V 0 bases short and J 3 bases short, with 9 bases between. Per the germline V gene, CDR1 is SGHDT and CDR2 is YYEEEE. The CDR3 totals 14 residues. The CDR3 nucleotides are TGTGCCAGCAGCTTGGGCAGGGGCGACTATGGCTACACCTTC. It translates to CASSLGRGDYGYTF.

This chain connects TRBV15 to TRBJ1-2; D not resolved. V was pared by 0 bases and J by 5 bases, with 13 bases between. This CDR3 has 15 residues. Germline lookup yields CDR1 LNHNV and CDR2 YYDKDF (reference sequence). The CDR3 nucleotides are TGTGCCACCAGCAGAGAGTTAAAGCTCGGGTATGGCTACACCTTC. Translated: CATSRELKLGYGYTF. The full variable domain, in which reference TRBV15 and TRBJ1-2 provide the parts outside the CDR3, is DAMVIQNPRYQVTQFGKPVTLSCSQTLNHNVMYWYQQKSSQAPKLLFHYYDKDFNNEADTPDNFQSRRPNTSFCFLDIRSPGLGDTAMYLCATSRELKLGYGYTFGSGTRLTVV.

The chain recombines TRBV18 with TRBJ1-4; 9 bases align to TRBD1. J lost 8 bases, V lost 1 base, and 11 bases had no gene match. The CDR3 consists of 17 residues. Germline V gives CDR1 KGHSH, CDR2 LQKENI. The CDR3 protein is CASSPRDLQGAGEKLFF. The CDR3 DNA follows: TGTGCCAGCTCACCACGAGACCTACAGGGGGCAGGAGAAAAACTGTTTTTT.

The rearrangement joins TRBV27 to TRBJ1-1, with 8 bases fitting TRBD1. The germline gives CDR1 MNHEY, CDR2 SMNVEV (reference sequence). The CDR3 is 16 amino acids. V shed 2 bases, J shed 4 bases, and the junction held 9 bases outside the gene matches. This chain's CDR3 is CASSLSPTGGITEAFF. In DNA form, the CDR3 reads TGTGCCAGCAGTTTAAGCCCCACAGGGGGAATCACTGAAGCTTTCTTT.

The V gene is TRBV6-6, the J gene TRBJ1-2; weak D call: TRBD1 (5 bases). This CDR3 contains 13 residues. Trimming removed 8 bases at V and 8 bases at J, with 18 bases between. The germline V gene encodes CDR1 MNHNY and CDR2 SVGAGI (reference sequence). This CDR3 reads CASRTGSSGGYTF. Written as DNA, the CDR3 is TGTGCCAGCCGAACAGGTTCCTCGGGCGGCTACACCTTC.

The chain links TRBV6-5 to TRBJ1-1; a possible D gene is TRBD1 (5 bases). CDR1 and CDR2 (germline): MNHEY, SVGAGI. CDR3 length: 14 amino acids. The V end lost 8 bases, the J end lost 4 bases, and 17 bases lay between the germline ends. The CDR3 region has the DNA TGTGCCAGCGGGCGGGGGATAGAGGGCACTGAAGCTTTCTTT. Residues: CASGRGIEGTEAFF.

The chain has TRBV7-9 and TRBJ2-3; no reliable D call. V lost 1 base and J 7 bases, leaving 6 bases between the germline ends. CDR3 length equals 12 residues. The germline gives CDR1 SEHNR, CDR2 FQNEAQ (reference sequence). Here the CDR3 reads CASSLEANTQYF. DNA for the CDR3: TGTGCCAGCAGCTTAGAAGCAAATACGCAGTATTTT.

The CDR3: CASNPDRGQGQPQHF. CDR3 sequence (DNA): TGTGCCAGCAACCCCGACAGGGGGCAGGGTCAGCCCCAGCATTTT. The genes are TRBV2 and TRBJ1-5; 10 bases align to TRBD1. Germline trimming cut 7 bases from V and 6 bases from J; bases unmatched to any gene: 9. CDR1 and CDR2 from the germline V gene are SNHLY and FYNNEI. The CDR3 sequence is 15 residues long.

V usage is TRBV5-6 and J usage is TRBJ2-1, with D unclear. CDR3 size: 11 residues. CDR1 and CDR2 from the germline V gene are SGHDT and YYEEEE. Trimming took 0 bases from V and 10 from J, leaving 5 bases between them. The CDR3 is CASSLEREQFF. The CDR3 nucleotides are TGTGCCAGCAGCTTGGAACGGGAGCAGTTCTTC.